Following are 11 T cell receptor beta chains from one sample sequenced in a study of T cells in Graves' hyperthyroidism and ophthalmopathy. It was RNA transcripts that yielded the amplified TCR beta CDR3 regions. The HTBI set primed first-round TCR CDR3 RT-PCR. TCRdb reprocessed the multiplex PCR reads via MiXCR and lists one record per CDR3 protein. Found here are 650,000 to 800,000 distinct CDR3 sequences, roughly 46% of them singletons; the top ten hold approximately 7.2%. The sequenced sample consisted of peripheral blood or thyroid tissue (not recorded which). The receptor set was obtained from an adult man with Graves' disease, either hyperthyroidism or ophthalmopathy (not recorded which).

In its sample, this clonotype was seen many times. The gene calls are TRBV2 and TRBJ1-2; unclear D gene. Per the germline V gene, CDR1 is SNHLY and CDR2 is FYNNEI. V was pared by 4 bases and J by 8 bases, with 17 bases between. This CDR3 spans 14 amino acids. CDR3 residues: CASSVFLDDRGYTF. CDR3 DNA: TGTGCCAGCAGTGTGTTTTTAGACGATAGAGGCTACACCTTC. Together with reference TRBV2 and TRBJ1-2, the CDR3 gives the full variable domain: EPEVTQTPSHQVTQMGQEVILRCVPISNHLYFYWYRQILGQKVEFLVSFYNNEISEKSEIFDDQFSVERPDGSNFTLKIRSTKLEDSAMYFCASSVFLDDRGYTFGSGTRLTVV.

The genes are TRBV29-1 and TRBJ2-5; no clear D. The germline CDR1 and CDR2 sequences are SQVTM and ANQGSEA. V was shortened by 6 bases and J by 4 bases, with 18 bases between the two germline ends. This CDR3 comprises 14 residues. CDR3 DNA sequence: TGCAGCGTCGGTATGTCGGCGGTCCCAGAGACCCAGTACTTC. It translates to CSVGMSAVPETQYF.

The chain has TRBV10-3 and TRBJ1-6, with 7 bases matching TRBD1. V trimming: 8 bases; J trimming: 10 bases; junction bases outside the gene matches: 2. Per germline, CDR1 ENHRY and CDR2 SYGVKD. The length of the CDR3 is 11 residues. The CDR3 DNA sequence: TGTGCCATCGGGACAGAATCACCCCTCCACTTT. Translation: CAIGTESPLHF.

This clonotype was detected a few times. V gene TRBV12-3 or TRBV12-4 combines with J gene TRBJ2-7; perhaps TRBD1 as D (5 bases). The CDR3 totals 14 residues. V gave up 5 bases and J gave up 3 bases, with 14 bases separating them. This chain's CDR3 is CASSLIQGHYEQYF. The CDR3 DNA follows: TGTGCCAGCAGTCTCATCCAAGGACACTACGAGCAGTACTTC.

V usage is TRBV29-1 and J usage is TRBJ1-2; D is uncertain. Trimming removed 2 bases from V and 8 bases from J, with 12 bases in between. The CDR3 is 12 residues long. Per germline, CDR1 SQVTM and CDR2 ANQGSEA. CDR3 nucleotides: TGCAGCGTTGAACAAACCGGAGGAGGCTACACCTTC. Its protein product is CSVEQTGGGYTF.

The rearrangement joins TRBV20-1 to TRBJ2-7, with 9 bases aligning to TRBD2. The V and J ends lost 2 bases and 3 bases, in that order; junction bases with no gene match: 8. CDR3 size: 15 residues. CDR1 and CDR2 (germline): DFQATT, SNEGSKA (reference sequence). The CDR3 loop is CSARPMTSGYYEQYF. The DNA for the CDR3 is TGCAGTGCTAGACCCATGACTAGCGGTTACTACGAGCAGTACTTC.

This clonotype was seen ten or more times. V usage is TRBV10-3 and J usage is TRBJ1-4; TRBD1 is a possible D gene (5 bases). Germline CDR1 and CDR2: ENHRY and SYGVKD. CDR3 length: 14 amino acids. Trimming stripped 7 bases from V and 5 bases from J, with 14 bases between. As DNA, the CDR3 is TGTGCCATCAAAGGAATGGGGCAGAATGAAAAACTGTTTTTT. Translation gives CAIKGMGQNEKLFF.

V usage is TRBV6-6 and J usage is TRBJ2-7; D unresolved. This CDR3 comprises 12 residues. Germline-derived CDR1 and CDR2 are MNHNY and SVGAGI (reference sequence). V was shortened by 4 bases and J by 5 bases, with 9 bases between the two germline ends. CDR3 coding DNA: TGTGCCAGCAGTTCCCATGGCGACGAGCAGTACTTC. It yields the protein CASSSHGDEQYF.

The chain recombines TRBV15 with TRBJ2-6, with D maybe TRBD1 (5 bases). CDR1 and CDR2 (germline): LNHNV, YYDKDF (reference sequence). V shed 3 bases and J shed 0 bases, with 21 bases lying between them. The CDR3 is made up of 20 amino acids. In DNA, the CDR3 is TGTGCCACCAGCAGCCGGTCAACCCGACCAGGGTCCTCTGGGGCCAACGTCCTGACTTTC. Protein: CATSSRSTRPGSSGANVLTF.

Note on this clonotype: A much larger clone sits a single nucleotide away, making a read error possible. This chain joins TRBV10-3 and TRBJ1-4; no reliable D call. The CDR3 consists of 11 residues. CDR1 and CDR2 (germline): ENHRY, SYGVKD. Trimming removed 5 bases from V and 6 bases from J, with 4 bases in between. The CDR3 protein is CAISRDEKLFF. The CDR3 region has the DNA TGTGCCATCAGTCGCGATGAAAAACTGTTTTTT.

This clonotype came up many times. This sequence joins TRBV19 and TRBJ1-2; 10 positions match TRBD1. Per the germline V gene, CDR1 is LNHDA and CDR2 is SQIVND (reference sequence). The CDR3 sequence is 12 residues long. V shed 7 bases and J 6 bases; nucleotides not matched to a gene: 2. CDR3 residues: CASTDRGHGYTF. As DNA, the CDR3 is TGTGCCAGTACCGACAGGGGGCATGGCTACACCTTC. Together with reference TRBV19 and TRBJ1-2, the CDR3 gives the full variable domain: DGGITQSPKYLFRKEGQNVTLSCEQNLNHDAMYWYRQDPGQGLRLIYYSQIVNDFQKGDIAEGYSVSREKKESFPLTVTSAQKNPTAFYLCASTDRGHGYTFGSGTRLTVV.